This TCR beta chain was obtained from a study of blood T cell repertoires in COVID-19. Study-wide background: Collection of acute and convalescent COVID-19 samples took place in the United States, Italy and Spain. Sources were T cells, B-cell-depleted T cells, or PBMCs; the material itself was cDNA or gDNA.

How the authors handled the data: Using reference gene primer amplification, nucleated cell counts were estimated. Clones were read by immunoSEQ multiplex PCR, and TCRdb kept only the in-frame ones, dropping some. V and J calls plus clone size are reproduced from that table; the DNA served to infer D and trimming. In the table there are around 68,000 clones, about 94% of which are singletons. This clone came up once. CDR1 and CDR2 (germline): LNHDA, SQIVND (reference sequence). This CDR3 has 15 amino acids. Trimming cost V 5 bases and J 0 bases, with 13 bases left between them. The clonotype originates from an older man with active COVID-19. Sequenced: peripheral blood. The chain carries TRBV19 and TRBJ1-2; no reliable D call. DNA of the CDR3: TGTGCCAGTAGTGCGACAAAGGAGGCTAACTATGGCTACACCTTC. It specifies CASSATKEANYGYTF.